The 2 T cell receptor beta chains below were found in one sample sequenced in a study of beta chain features in type 1 diabetes. All of the isolated RNA was reverse transcribed, so expressed TCRB transcripts were sequenced. Method: immunoSEQ multiplex PCR; TCRdb's copy keeps in-frame clones and lacks some. The data hold under 900,000 clones, with about a sixth observed a single time. The sequenced sample was naive CD4+ T cells from blood. The receptor set was obtained from a woman aged 18-29 years in good health.

This clone was picked up a small number of times. The CDR3, as DNA: TGTGCCAGCAGCGGGGGCGGGATAAGCTCCTACGAGCAGTACTTC. Translated: CASSGGGISSYEQYF. The gene calls are TRBV7-9 and TRBJ2-7; D possibly uses TRBD1 or TRBD2 (6 bases each). CDR1 is SEHNR, CDR2 FQNEAQ, per germline (reference sequence). The CDR3 length is 15 residues. Trimming removed 5 bases from V and 0 bases from J, with 14 bases in between.

This clone was counted a few times. Here the CDR3 reads CASSLSGLRTQYF. As DNA, the CDR3 is TGTGCCAGCAGTTTATCGGGGCTGAGGACCCAGTACTTC. The V call is TRBV28, the J call TRBJ2-5; tentatively, D is TRBD1 or TRBD2 (5 bases each). Germline CDR1 MDHEN, CDR2 SYDVKM. This CDR3 is 13 amino acids long. Trimming removed 1 base at V and 7 bases at J, with 10 bases between.